The 31 T cell receptor beta chains reported below all come from one sample, sequenced in a study of T-cell reconstitution after alpha-beta-depleted transplantation in children. Preparation of the TCRbeta library was carried out with unique molecular identifiers. TCRdb reprocessed the PCR reads with MiXCR, giving one entry per CDR3 protein. The table has some 590,000 distinct CDR3 sequences, about 10% seen once; the top ten hold approximately 4.1%. Sequences were derived from PBMCs from the stem cell graft donor, sampled from the stem cell graft. These receptors were taken from a human donor who donated a stem cell graft to a child with acute myeloid leukemia.

CDR3 in DNA: TGTGCCAGCAGGGAGACCTTGTACGAGCAGTACTTC. It encodes CASRETLYEQYF. The chain couples TRBV2 to TRBJ2-7, with D hard to call. The germline V and J ends were trimmed by 6 bases and 4 bases, with 10 bases remaining between them. This CDR3 is built from 12 residues. Germline V gene sequence: CDR1 SNHLY, CDR2 FYNNEI.

This clonotype has ten or more counts. The chain combines TRBV20-1 with TRBJ1-1; 8 bases line up with TRBD1. Germline CDR1 and CDR2: DFQATT and SNEGSKA (reference sequence). The V gene end was trimmed by 3 bases and the J gene end by 7 bases; junction bases not matched to a gene: 4. This CDR3 comprises 12 residues. As DNA, the CDR3 is TGCAGTGCTAGGCAGGGGGCAATTGAAGCTTTCTTT. It yields the protein CSARQGAIEAFF.

The chain carries TRBV20-1 and TRBJ1-1, with a weak D call TRBD1 (5 bases). The CDR3 is 14 amino acids. CDR1 is DFQATT, CDR2 SNEGSKA, per germline (reference sequence). Trimming left V 6 bases short and J 6 bases short, with 20 bases between. The CDR3, as DNA: TGCAGTGCCCCTAGGGGCAGGGCGGCGCCTGAAGCTTTCTTT. It translates to CSAPRGRAAPEAFF.

This clonotype has a count of ten or more. The gene calls are TRBV10-3 and TRBJ2-7, with D unclear. Germline values: CDR1 ENHRY, CDR2 SYGVKD. Trimming removed 4 bases at V and 0 bases at J, with 10 bases between. The CDR3 has 14 amino acids. Here the CDR3 reads CAISVVQVSYEQYF. DNA of the CDR3: TGTGCCATCAGTGTAGTTCAGGTCTCCTACGAGCAGTACTTC.

This clonotype was counted ten times or more. CDR3 in DNA: TGTGCCAGCAGCCAAGCTAGCGACGCCGGGGAGCTGTTTTTT. It is translated as CASSQASDAGELFF. V gene TRBV4-2 combines with J gene TRBJ2-2; a weak D match, TRBD2 (6 bases). The CDR3 has 14 residues. V was trimmed by 1 base and J by 6 bases, leaving 9 bases between them. The germline CDR1 and CDR2 sequences are LGHNA and YNFKEQ.

This clonotype was picked up many times. The chain employs TRBV4-3 and TRBJ1-2, with D possibly TRBD1 on 6 matching bases. Germline loops: CDR1 LGHNA, CDR2 YSLEER. CDR3 length equals 16 residues. V was shortened by 0 bases and J by 5 bases, with 16 bases between the two germline ends. The CDR3 region has the DNA TGCGCCAGCAGCCAAGATCTCCTCGGGACATGGTATGGCTACACCTTC. Its translation is CASSQDLLGTWYGYTF.

A few counts support this clonotype. This chain connects TRBV28 to TRBJ2-7; 7 nucleotides align to TRBD2. CDR1 MDHEN and CDR2 SYDVKM come from the germline V gene. The CDR3 spans 14 residues. V dropped 5 bases and J dropped 2; count of bases not matched to a gene: 6. The CDR3: CASSELALTYEQYF. Here the CDR3 DNA reads TGTGCCAGCAGTGAACTAGCGTTGACCTACGAGCAGTACTTC.

The chain is built from TRBV25-1 and TRBJ1-4; 9 bases line up with TRBD1. This CDR3 is built from 21 residues. CDR1 is MGHDK, CDR2 SYGVNS, per germline. After removal of 3 bases from V and 0 bases from J, the junction contained 17 bases not matched to a gene. The CDR3 spells CASSDHNRGRWGPSTNEKLFF. The CDR3 DNA reads TGTGCCAGCAGTGACCACAACAGGGGGCGGTGGGGCCCCTCAACTAATGAAAAACTGTTTTTT.

The gene calls are TRBV28 and TRBJ2-7, with 12 bases fitting TRBD1. The CDR3 is made up of 18 amino acids. Germline V CDR1 and CDR2: MDHEN, SYDVKM. With 4 bases clipped from V and 6 bases from J, the junction kept 16 bases outside the gene matches. The CDR3 DNA reads as TGTGCCAGCAGTTCACCGGGACAGGGGGCCGGGTTTATCCCCGAGCAGTACTTC. Translation: CASSSPGQGAGFIPEQYF.

This clonotype was counted only a few times. CDR3: CASSDRVRTSGRSDNEQFF. CDR3 DNA: TGTGCCAGCTCCGACCGCGTCCGGACTAGCGGGAGGTCAGACAATGAGCAGTTCTTC. The V gene is TRBV18, the J gene TRBJ2-1, with TRBD2 identical over 14 bases. CDR3 length: 19 amino acids. The V and J ends lost 6 bases and 5 bases, in that order; junction bases with no gene match: 15. The V gene's germline CDR1 is KGHSH and CDR2 LQKENI.

In its sample, this clonotype was seen many times. V and J are TRBV12-3 or TRBV12-4 and TRBJ2-3, with D possibly being TRBD2 (5 bases). This CDR3 spans 14 amino acids. V gave up 5 bases and J gave up 2 bases, with 11 bases separating them. CDR3 sequence reads: CASSARGHTDTQYF. CDR3 sequence (DNA): TGTGCCAGCAGTGCCCGAGGGCACACAGATACGCAGTATTTT.

The chain joins TRBV7-2 to TRBJ2-5, with 8 bases lining up with TRBD2. CDR3 length: 16 amino acids. With V trimmed by 3 bases and J by 1 base, 7 bases remained unmatched. Germline CDR1 reads SGHTA; CDR2 reads FQGNSA. The CDR3 nucleotides read TGTGCCAGCAGCTTTCCCTTGACTAGCGCCCAAGAGACCCAGTACTTC. Translated, it gives CASSFPLTSAQETQYF.

The chain links TRBV30 to TRBJ2-1; 10 nucleotides line up with TRBD1. CDR1 is GTSNPN, CDR2 SVGIG, per germline (reference sequence). The CDR3 length is 12 residues. V shed 3 bases, J shed 8 bases, and the junction held 1 base outside the gene matches. CDR3 region: CAWRDRGYEQFF. The CDR3 DNA sequence: TGTGCCTGGAGGGACAGGGGGTATGAGCAGTTCTTC.

The rearrangement uses TRBV5-1 and TRBJ2-1, with D perhaps matching TRBD1 (5 bases). CDR1 and CDR2 from the germline V gene are SGHRS and YFSETQ. Trimming took off 4 bases at V and 0 bases at J, with 14 bases between the two ends. The CDR3 has 16 amino acids. In DNA form, the CDR3 reads TGCGCCAGCAGCGGTTGGGGCGGTAGCTCCTACAATGAGCAGTTCTTC. Translated: CASSGWGGSSYNEQFF.

This clonotype was recorded many times. This rearrangement joins TRBV29-1 to TRBJ2-3; no firm D call. Germline V lookup: CDR1 SQVTM, CDR2 ANQGSEA. Trimming removed 0 bases at V and 2 bases at J, with 9 bases between. CDR3 length: 14 residues. Here the CDR3 DNA reads TGCAGCGTTGAAGACCGAAGCCCCACAGATACGCAGTATTTT. This encodes CSVEDRSPTDTQYF.

This clonotype showed up just a few times. The chain employs TRBV10-3 and TRBJ2-6; 9 bases fit TRBD1. CDR1 and CDR2 from the germline V gene are ENHRY and SYGVKD. Trimming took 11 bases from V and 2 from J; bases not matched to a gene: 13. The CDR3 covers 17 residues. CDR3 sequence: CASSGGQGMTGANVLTF. The CDR3 DNA reads TGTGCCTCCTCGGGGGGACAGGGTATGACTGGGGCCAACGTCCTGACTTTC.

This clonotype was detected ten times or more. This chain links TRBV5-1 with TRBJ2-2; D not resolved. This CDR3 spans 13 amino acids. Per the germline V gene, CDR1 is SGHRS and CDR2 is YFSETQ. Trimming left V 1 base short and J 7 bases short, with 8 bases between. The DNA for the CDR3 is TGCGCCAGCAGCTTGTCTGGCGTCGGGGAGCTGTTTTTT. Amino acids: CASSLSGVGELFF.

In this sample, this clonotype turned up a few times. The chain joins TRBV7-3 to TRBJ1-1; D is uncertain. V was clipped by 5 bases and J by 0 bases, with 7 bases between them. Germline CDR1 reads SGHTA; CDR2 reads FQGTGA. This CDR3 spans 13 amino acids. CDR3 amino acids: CASSPQMNTEAFF. DNA of the CDR3: TGTGCCAGCAGCCCTCAGATGAACACTGAAGCTTTCTTT.

The chain uses TRBV9 and TRBJ2-5; 7 bases are a match to TRBD2. J gave up 2 bases and V 0 bases, and 10 bases lay outside the gene matches. Germline V lookup: CDR1 SGDLS, CDR2 YYNGEE. The CDR3 length is 17 residues. CDR3 coding DNA: TGTGCCAGCAGCGTAGGCCTCAACGGGAGGACACAAGAGACCCAGTACTTC. Translating it yields CASSVGLNGRTQETQYF.

The chain is built from TRBV20-1 and TRBJ2-7, with 7 bases that match TRBD1. Germline loops: CDR1 DFQATT, CDR2 SNEGSKA (reference sequence). The ends lost 5 bases at V and 0 bases at J; junction bases unmatched: 7. This CDR3 spans 14 amino acids. CDR3 nucleotide sequence: TGCAGTGCTGGGGACAGTCGAAGCTCCTACGAGCAGTACTTC. Translating it yields CSAGDSRSSYEQYF.

This clonotype was seen more than once but under ten times. The V gene is TRBV20-1, the J gene TRBJ2-3, with TRBD2 matching over 9 bases. Germline CDR1 reads DFQATT; CDR2 reads SNEGSKA (reference sequence). CDR3 length equals 17 residues. V was clipped by 3 bases and J by 5 bases; unmatched bases: 15. For the CDR3, the DNA is TGCAGTGCTAGTTCCGGGTTAGGCGGGAGGGCCCAAGATACGCAGTATTTT. As protein: CSASSGLGGRAQDTQYF.

This clonotype appeared once. The junction does not match germline at one end; this may be a read error. This chain joins TRBV7-3 and TRBJ2-3; no clear D. The CDR3 totals 14 residues. From germline, CDR1 is SGHTA and CDR2 FQGTGA. The CDR3 region is CASSLNPSADTRYF. CDR3 nucleotide sequence: TGTGCCAGCAGCTTAAACCCCTCCGCAGATACGCGGTATTTT.

This clonotype showed up many times. This chain uses TRBV29-1 with TRBJ1-3; D is unclear. The germline gives CDR1 SQVTM, CDR2 ANQGSEA. V gave up 4 bases and J gave up 1 base, with 5 bases separating them. This CDR3 is built from 12 residues. Written as DNA, the CDR3 is TGCAGCGTTGTGTGGTCTGGAAACACCATATATTTT. Its translation is CSVVWSGNTIYF. The full variable domain, rest sourced from reference TRBV29-1 and TRBJ1-3, is SAVISQKPSRDICQRGTSLTIQCQVDSQVTMMFWYRQQPGQSLTLIATANQGSEATYESGFVIDKFPISRPNLTFSTLTVSNMSPEDSSIYLCSVVWSGNTIYFGEGSWLTVV.

This clonotype was counted ten times or more. At one end the junction does not follow the germline gene, possibly because of a read error. The chain has TRBV5-1 and TRBJ1-1, with a weak D call TRBD1 (5 bases). In germline, CDR1 is SGHRS, CDR2 YFSETQ. There are 14 residues in the CDR3. The CDR3 coding sequence is TGTGCCAGCAGCTTCCAGGGAGGGAACACTGAAGCTTTCTTT. Residues: CASSFQGGNTEAFF.

This clonotype was seen at least ten times. J is TRBJ2-1 and V is TRBV5-1, with 9 bases fitting TRBD2. With V trimmed by 0 bases and J by 3 bases, 4 bases remained unmatched. This CDR3 spans 16 amino acids. Germline CDR1 and CDR2: SGHRS and YFSETQ. CDR3 loop: CASSLVGSGSYNEQFF. The CDR3 DNA follows: TGCGCCAGCAGCTTGGTGGGTAGCGGGAGCTACAATGAGCAGTTCTTC. Full variable domain (remainder filled in from reference TRBV5-1 and TRBJ2-1): KAGVTQTPRYLIKTRGQQVTLSCSPISGHRSVSWYQQTPGQGLQFLFEYFSETQRNKGNFPGRFSGRQFSNSRSEMNVSTLELGDSALYLCASSLVGSGSYNEQFFGPGTRLTVL.

This clonotype was seen ten or more times. CDR3 sequence: CSAREAQGTNQPQHF. The DNA of the CDR3 is TGCAGTGCTAGAGAGGCACAGGGGACCAATCAGCCCCAGCATTTT. The chain joins TRBV20-1 to TRBJ1-5; 7 bases align to TRBD1. The CDR3 has 15 amino acids. The J segment lost 3 bases and the V segment lost 0 bases, leaving 5 bases of the junction unmatched. The germline V gene has CDR1 DFQATT and CDR2 SNEGSKA (reference sequence).

The V gene is TRBV20-1, the J gene TRBJ1-5, with TRBD1 as a possible D gene (5 bases). Between the trimmed V and J ends, which lost 5 bases and 0 bases, there was a span of 11 bases. The CDR3 contains 14 residues. CDR1 DFQATT and CDR2 SNEGSKA come from the germline V gene (reference sequence). This chain's CDR3 is CSAATDASNQPQHF. As DNA, the CDR3 is TGCAGTGCTGCGACAGATGCTAGCAATCAGCCCCAGCATTTT.

The table lists this clonotype with many counts. The chain employs TRBV21-1 and TRBJ1-2; the table's TRBD1 call for D was not verified on the DNA. TRBV21-1 is given as a pseudogene. The CDR3 is made up of 17 amino acids. CDR3: CASSKNDGPVGLYGYTF. In DNA, the CDR3 is TGTGCCAGCAGCAAAAACGATGGCCCGGTCGGCCTGTATGGCTACACCTTC.

The chain employs TRBV6-1 and TRBJ1-4; D is ambiguous. This CDR3 has 18 residues. CDR1 is MNHNS and CDR2 is SASEGT in the germline V gene. Trimming shortened V by 5 bases and J by 1 base, and 20 bases separated the two germline ends. CDR3 amino acids: CASSLVAPLEGTNEKLFF. The DNA for the CDR3 is TGTGCCAGCAGTCTTGTAGCCCCTCTTGAGGGAACTAATGAAAAACTGTTTTTT.

In nucleotides, the CDR3 is TGTGCCATCTGTCGGGACAGGCCTCGGACCGACTCCTACAATGAGCAGTTCTTC. As protein: CAICRDRPRTDSYNEQFF. The chain links TRBV2 to TRBJ2-1; 8 bases fit TRBD1. The CDR3 totals 18 residues. The junction had 17 bases not matched to a gene; V was cut back by 10 bases and J by 0 bases. Germline lookup yields CDR1 SNHLY and CDR2 FYNNEI.

As concerns this clonotype: Being one base from a much bigger clone, this may be a read error. Because the CDR3 is missing its conserved closing phenylalanine or tryptophan, this is likely a read error. The V gene is TRBV20-1, the J gene TRBJ2-3; 8 bases map to TRBD2. Germline CDR1 is DFQATT and CDR2 is SNEGSKA (reference sequence). V lost 3 bases and J lost 7; bases outside the gene matches: 6. This CDR3 has 13 amino acids. The CDR3 loop is CSASLAGSNTQYY. CDR3 coding DNA: TGCAGTGCTAGCTTAGCGGGATCTAATACGCAGTATTAT.